The 23 T cell receptor beta chains in this list originate from one sample, sequenced in a study of blood T cell repertoires in COVID-19. Sequencing was performed with immunoSEQ multiplex PCR; in TCRdb, only in-frame clones are kept and a portion is missing. The sample carries tens of thousands of clones, 70% to 90% recorded once. Specimen: peripheral blood. The receptors originated from a human donor in a cohort sampled during active COVID-19.

This clone has only one observation. The chain has TRBV7-9 and TRBJ2-2; 9 positions agree with TRBD2. Germline trimming cut 0 bases from V and 6 bases from J; bases unmatched to any gene: 11. The germline CDR1 and CDR2 sequences are SEHNR and FQNEAQ (reference sequence). The CDR3 runs to 18 residues. This CDR3 is CASSLAAGGGAFSGELFF. CDR3 nucleotides: TGTGCCAGCAGCTTAGCGGCTGGCGGGGGGGCCTTCTCCGGGGAGCTGTTTTTT.

The chain recombines TRBV7-9 with TRBJ1-2; 8 nucleotides align to TRBD1. The CDR3 extends over 17 amino acids. Trimming cost V 0 bases and J 4 bases; bases outside gene matches: 10. Looked up from germline, CDR1 is SEHNR and CDR2 is FQNEAQ (reference sequence). CDR3 amino acids: CASSLAQGADPPYGYTF. As DNA, the CDR3 is TGTGCCAGCAGCTTAGCGCAGGGGGCTGATCCCCCCTATGGCTACACCTTC.

J is TRBJ1-2 and V is TRBV2; no reliable D call. This CDR3 spans 8 amino acids. Trimming removed 10 bases at V and 8 bases at J, with 5 bases between. The V gene's germline CDR1 is SNHLY and CDR2 FYNNEI. The DNA of the CDR3 is TGTGCCACCGGGGGCTACACCTTC. This sequence encodes CATGGYTF. The whole variable domain, filled in from reference TRBV2 and TRBJ1-2, reads EPEVTQTPSHQVTQMGQEVILRCVPISNHLYFYWYRQILGQKVEFLVSFYNNEISEKSEIFDDQFSVERPDGSNFTLKIRSTKLEDSAMYFCATGGYTFGSGTRLTVV.

This sequence joins TRBV10-3 and TRBJ2-7, with D hard to call. V shed 0 bases and J shed 1 base, with 7 bases lying between them. Germline V gene sequence: CDR1 ENHRY, CDR2 SYGVKD. This CDR3 has 14 residues. The CDR3 reads CAISESLVSYEQYF. The CDR3 DNA reads as TGTGCCATCAGTGAGTCTCTAGTTTCCTACGAGCAGTACTTC.

CDR3 DNA: TGCAGCGGGGACAGTTACAATGAGCAGTTCTTC. Amino acid sequence: CSGDSYNEQFF. J is TRBJ2-1 and V is TRBV29-1; 7 bases match TRBD1. Germline assignment: CDR1 SQVTM and CDR2 ANQGSEA. V lost 7 bases and J lost 4; bases outside the gene matches: 1. This CDR3 region has 11 residues.

The gene calls are TRBV10-1 and TRBJ2-1; 9 nucleotides agree with TRBD1. This CDR3 has 12 amino acids. CDR1 and CDR2 from the germline V gene are WNHNN and SYGVQD (reference sequence). Losses at the gene ends were 6 bases for V and 11 bases for J; bases not matched to a gene: 5. The CDR3 region is CASSLTGGKQFF. The CDR3 DNA reads as TGCGCCAGCAGCTTAACAGGGGGCAAGCAGTTCTTC.

The V and J genes are TRBV7-9 and TRBJ2-2, with D unclear. The germline gives CDR1 SEHNR, CDR2 FQNEAQ (reference sequence). This CDR3 contains 16 residues. The germline V and J ends were trimmed by 5 bases and 0 bases, with 13 bases remaining between them. CDR3 bases: TGTGCCAGCAGCCCAGCGCGCGGCGCGAACACCGGGGAGCTGTTTTTT. It codes for CASSPARGANTGELFF.

V gene TRBV4-1 combines with J gene TRBJ1-2; D call uncertain. The V and J ends lost 3 bases and 5 bases respectively, with 19 bases between them. The CDR3 contains 16 residues. Germline V gives CDR1 MGHRA, CDR2 YSYEKL. The CDR3 spells CASSQSAGKVIYGYTF. CDR3 DNA: TGCGCCAGCAGCCAGAGCGCGGGGAAGGTTATTTATGGCTACACCTTC.

CDR3 in DNA: TGTGCCAGCAGCCTACCCGGGGGTTGGGGAGGGAACACCGGGGAGCTGTTTTTT. Amino acids: CASSLPGGWGGNTGELFF. The J gene is TRBJ2-2, the V gene TRBV11-3, with a tentative D call TRBD2 (6 bases). This CDR3 contains 18 residues. Germline CDR1 reads SGHNT; CDR2 reads YENEEA. Trimming cost V 5 bases and J 1 base, with 20 bases left between them.

V and J are TRBV6-5 and TRBJ1-3; a possible D gene is TRBD1 (5 bases). The germline gives CDR1 MNHEY, CDR2 SVGAGI. The CDR3 sequence is 14 residues long. Between the trimmed V and J ends, which lost 5 bases and 4 bases, there was a span of 12 bases. The CDR3 loop is CASSIDSPGNTIYF. CDR3 coding DNA: TGTGCCAGCAGTATTGACAGTCCAGGAAACACCATATATTTT.

The chain employs TRBV19 and TRBJ2-3; D gene ambiguous. Germline CDR1 and CDR2: LNHDA and SQIVND (reference sequence). The V and J ends lost 1 base and 5 bases respectively, with 10 bases between them. CDR3 length equals 14 residues. The CDR3 region has the DNA TGTGCCAGTAGTATAGTCGCGGCTAGAGATACGCAGTATTTT. This encodes CASSIVAARDTQYF.

V usage is TRBV6-4 and J usage is TRBJ2-3; D is perhaps TRBD2 (7 bases). CDR1 and CDR2 from the germline V gene are MRHNA and SNTAGT. CDR3 length: 15 amino acids. V lost 0 bases, J lost 6 bases, and 13 bases lay in between. The CDR3 sequence: CASSDSGGHWDTQYF. The CDR3 DNA reads as TGTGCCAGCAGTGACTCGGGGGGGCATTGGGATACGCAGTATTTT.

CDR3 residues: CASSLVGQGGLEQFF. Here the CDR3 DNA reads TGTGCCAGCAGCTTAGTAGGACAGGGGGGCCTTGAGCAGTTCTTC. The chain recombines TRBV7-2 with TRBJ2-1; 10 nucleotides line up with TRBD1. The V gene end was trimmed by 1 base and the J gene end by 9 bases; junction bases not matched to a gene: 6. CDR1 is SGHTA, CDR2 FQGNSA, per germline. This CDR3 region has 15 residues.

The rearrangement joins TRBV25-1 to TRBJ2-3; D possibly corresponds to TRBD1 (6 bases). The CDR3 is made up of 16 amino acids. V gave up 4 bases and J gave up 2 bases, with 16 bases separating them. Germline CDR1 and CDR2: MGHDK and SYGVNS. The CDR3 spells CASSASTGPTTDTQYF. The CDR3 region has the DNA TGTGCCAGCAGTGCCTCGACAGGCCCGACCACAGATACGCAGTATTTT. Combining the CDR3 with reference TRBV25-1 and TRBJ2-3 gives the whole variable domain EADIYQTPRYLVIGTGKKITLECSQTMGHDKMYWYQQDPGMELHLIHYSYGVNSTEKGDLSSESTVSRIRTEHFPLTLESARPSHTSQYLCASSASTGPTTDTQYFGPGTRLTVL.

The sample holds a few counts of this clone. V gene TRBV19 combines with J gene TRBJ1-1, with 7 bases identical to TRBD1. Germline trimming cut 1 base from V and 7 bases from J; bases unmatched to any gene: 3. This CDR3 has 13 residues. Germline CDR1 reads LNHDA; CDR2 reads SQIVND (reference sequence). CDR3 sequence reads: CASSIVRDSEAFF. CDR3 sequence (DNA): TGTGCCAGTAGTATAGTTCGGGACAGTGAAGCTTTCTTT.

The gene calls are TRBV4-3 and TRBJ1-2; maybe TRBD1 (5 bases). Per germline, CDR1 LGHNA and CDR2 YSLEER. V lost 3 bases to trimming and J lost 5 bases, with 13 bases between them. The CDR3 has 14 amino acids. The CDR3 here is CASSQGRVNYGYTF. The CDR3 region has the DNA TGCGCCAGCAGCCAGGGCAGGGTAAATTATGGCTACACCTTC.

Notes on this clone: This sample includes further DNA sequences coding for the same CDR3. The chain links TRBV18 to TRBJ2-7; 7 bases are a match to TRBD1. The trim removed 3 bases at V and 3 bases at J, leaving 2 bases unmatched. The CDR3 loop spans 13 amino acids. Germline V gene sequence: CDR1 KGHSH, CDR2 LQKENI. CDR3 region: CASSPGQLYEQYF. The DNA for the CDR3 is TGTGCCAGCTCACCGGGACAGCTCTACGAGCAGTACTTC.

Notes on this clone: The DNA is omitted, as the CDR3 cannot be located on it reliably, and the CDR3 follows TCRdb's listing. This sequence joins TRBV9 and TRBJ1-1; the listed D gene, TRBD1, was not tested against the DNA. Termini included, the CDR3 measures 13 amino acids. The V gene's germline CDR1 is SGDLS and CDR2 YYNGEE. CDR3 loop: CASILGLNTEAFF.

The chain joins TRBV27 to TRBJ1-2; 9 bases map to TRBD1. Losses at the gene ends were 5 bases for V and 7 bases for J; bases not matched to a gene: 8. Per germline, CDR1 MNHEY and CDR2 SMNVEV (reference sequence). This CDR3 contains 14 residues. CDR3 protein: CASSLSRQGGGYTF. The CDR3 DNA follows: TGTGCCAGCAGTCTTAGTCGACAGGGGGGTGGCTACACCTTC.

This chain joins TRBV5-1 and TRBJ2-3; 15 bases align to TRBD2. V was clipped by 4 bases and J by 4 bases; unmatched bases: 4. Looked up from germline, CDR1 is SGHRS and CDR2 is YFSETQ. The CDR3 is 16 amino acids. The DNA for the CDR3 is TGCGCCAGCAGCCACGGGACTAGCGGGGGGCCAGATACGCAGTATTTT. Its translation: CASSHGTSGGPDTQYF. Using reference TRBV5-1 and TRBJ2-3 for the parts outside the CDR3, the full variable domain is KAGVTQTPRYLIKTRGQQVTLSCSPISGHRSVSWYQQTPGQGLQFLFEYFSETQRNKGNFPGRFSGRQFSNSRSEMNVSTLELGDSALYLCASSHGTSGGPDTQYFGPGTRLTVL.

This rearrangement joins TRBV5-1 to TRBJ1-5; no firm D call. Germline CDR1 and CDR2: SGHRS and YFSETQ. The CDR3 is 15 residues long. Trimming removed 4 bases at V and 0 bases at J, with 11 bases between. The CDR3 sequence is CASSLDGDSNQPQHF. The CDR3 region has the DNA TGCGCCAGCAGCCTGGACGGGGATAGCAATCAGCCCCAGCATTTT.

V usage is TRBV5-4 and J usage is TRBJ1-4, with TRBD1 identical over 7 bases. Losses at the gene ends were 5 bases for V and 3 bases for J; bases not matched to a gene: 4. Germline CDR1 and CDR2: SGHNT and YYREEE (reference sequence). The CDR3 is 14 amino acids. CDR3 in amino acids: CASSPGQANEKLFF. CDR3 bases: TGTGCCAGCAGTCCCGGACAGGCTAATGAAAAACTGTTTTTT.

This chain uses TRBV6-5 with TRBJ1-3; D remains unclear. The CDR3 has 16 residues. V was shortened by 0 bases and J by 8 bases, with 17 bases between the two germline ends. The germline gives CDR1 MNHEY, CDR2 SVGAGI. The CDR3 sequence is CASSYSEGAGEDTIYF. The CDR3 DNA reads as TGTGCCAGCAGTTACTCTGAGGGTGCTGGGGAAGACACCATATATTTT.